This is a list of T cell receptor beta chains from one sample in a study of T cell responses to AZD1222 COVID-19 vaccine. Only in-frame clones appear in the TCRdb table, and some are missing; sequencing was by immunoSEQ multiplex PCR. The sample has 65,000 to 75,000 clones; about three quarters are singletons. The sample consisted of peripheral blood, taken 28 days after the second AZD1222 dose. The receptor set was obtained from an adult who received the AZD1222 COVID-19 vaccine. Both conserved end residues are part of each CDR3. The D gene is left open where the match is weak. Clone size is shown for a subset of rows, as once, few, many or a class of expanded clone.

DNA	CDR3	length	size	V	J	D
TGTGCCATCAGTGATCCGGCGCGGGACCAAGAGACCCAGTACTTC	CAISDPARDQETQYF	15	once	TRBV10-3	TRBJ2-5	-
TGTGCCAGCAGGGCCGGTAGCTCCTACAATGAGCAGTTCTTC	CASRAGSSYNEQFF	14	-	TRBV2	TRBJ2-1	-
TGCGCCAGCAGTGATTCGCAGGGGTGGTCAGGCAGTGGCTACACCTTC	CASSDSQGWSGSGYTF	16	once	TRBV10-2	TRBJ1-2	-
TGTGCCAGCAGCCGGCTCGTCCGGGACAGGAATTCACCCCTCCACTTT	CASSRLVRDRNSPLHF	16	-	TRBV4-2	TRBJ1-6	TRBD1
TGTGCCAGCAGCCAAGATACGGTCCAAGAGACCCAGTACTTC	CASSQDTVQETQYF	14	-	TRBV3-1/TRBV3-2	TRBJ2-5	-
TGTGCCAGTAGTATTCGAAAGGTCAACACTGAAGCTTTCTTT	CASSIRKVNTEAFF	14	-	TRBV19	TRBJ1-1	-
TGTGCTAGTGGTCTTGATGACTACGAGCAGTACTTC	CASGLDDYEQYF	12	-	TRBV12-5	TRBJ2-7	-
TGTGCCAGCTCACCACGAAGGTTAGATGGCTACACCTTC	CASSPRRLDGYTF	13	-	TRBV18	TRBJ1-2	-
TGTGCCACCAGTGATTCCGGGGTCGGAAACAATGAGCAGTTCTTC	CATSDSGVGNNEQFF	15	-	TRBV24-1	TRBJ2-1	-
TGCAGCGTTTGCCCCTCTAGCGGGGCAGGGACAGATACGCAGTATTTT	CSVCPSSGAGTDTQYF	16	-	TRBV29-1	TRBJ2-3	TRBD2
TGTGCCAGCAGCTCCCGACAGGGGGCGAACGAGCAGTACTTC	CASSSRQGANEQYF	14	-	TRBV7-9	TRBJ2-7	TRBD1
TGTGCCAGCAGCTTTTCGGGACAGGGAAACAATCAGCCCCAGCATTTT	CASSFSGQGNNQPQHF	16	-	TRBV11-2	TRBJ1-5	TRBD1
TGCGCCAGCAGCCCCGGAGGATTCCGGGACACAGTCGGCGGCTACACCTTC	CASSPGGFRDTVGGYTF	17	-	TRBV5-1	TRBJ1-2	-
TGTGCCAGCAGTTTTTCAGATACGCAGTATTTT	CASSFSDTQYF	11	few	TRBV12-3/TRBV12-4	TRBJ2-3	-
TGTGCCAGCAGTCCACAGGGGAGCCAACCCCACGAGCAGTACTTC	CASSPQGSQPHEQYF	15	-	TRBV6-5	TRBJ2-7	TRBD1
TGTGCCAGTAGAATAGGGACGGGGGGCATGACCACTGAAGCTTTCTTT	CASRIGTGGMTTEAFF	16	-	TRBV19	TRBJ1-1	-
TGCGCCAGCACCTACGAGTTGGAAGAGACCCAGTACTTC	CASTYELEETQYF	13	-	TRBV5-1	TRBJ2-5	-
TGTGCCAGCAGTCCGCCCAACGGGGACGAGCAGTACTTC	CASSPPNGDEQYF	13	-	TRBV2	TRBJ2-7	-
TGTGCCAGCAGTGAAGCGGGGACAGGGCTATACAATGAGCAGTTCTTC	CASSEAGTGLYNEQFF	16	-	TRBV2	TRBJ2-1	TRBD1
TGCGCCAGCAGCTTGGTCCGGGCGAAAAGTGGGGCCGAGCAGTACTTC	CASSLVRAKSGAEQYF	16	-	TRBV5-1	TRBJ2-7	-
TGCGCCAGCAGCCTGGGAGGGAGCGAACGGGGTGAGCAGTTCTTC	CASSLGGSERGEQFF	15	-	TRBV5-1	TRBJ2-1	TRBD2
TGTGCCAGCAGGCTTACGGCCGTCGAGGAGACCCAGTACTTC	CASRLTAVEETQYF	14	-	TRBV7-6	TRBJ2-5	-
TGCGCCAGCAGCACAGGGGTGACGGACACCGGGGAGCTGTTTTTT	CASSTGVTDTGELFF	15	-	TRBV5-1	TRBJ2-2	TRBD1
TGTGCCAGCAGCTTGTTGTTACAGGCAGACCTCTATGGCTACACCTTC	CASSLLLQADLYGYTF	16	-	TRBV5-6	TRBJ1-2	-
TGTGCCAGCAGCCTCCCCAGGACAGGGAAGGAGACCCAGTACTTC	CASSLPRTGKETQYF	15	once	TRBV5-4	TRBJ2-5	TRBD1
TGTGCCACCAGCGGGGGGTCAGATACGCAGTATTTT	CATSGGSDTQYF	12	-	TRBV24-1	TRBJ2-3	TRBD2
TGTGCCAGCAGCTTTTCAGCTAGCGGGGGCAATGAGCAGTTCTTC	CASSFSASGGNEQFF	15	-	TRBV5-5	TRBJ2-1	TRBD2
TGTGCCAGCTCACAAAATATCGGTTTGGGAGATACGCAGTATTTT	CASSQNIGLGDTQYF	15	-	TRBV18	TRBJ2-3	-
TGTGCCAGCAGTGCCTACGTAGATTTCAATCAGCCCCAGCATTTT	CASSAYVDFNQPQHF	15	-	TRBV6-2/TRBV6-3	TRBJ1-5	-
TGTGCCAGCGGGGCAGGCAGCTATGGCTACACCTTC	CASGAGSYGYTF	12	medium-sized	TRBV19	TRBJ1-2	-
TGTGCCAGCAGTTTATCGGGACTAGCGGGAAGGGTCGGGGAGCTGTTTTTT	CASSLSGLAGRVGELFF	17	-	TRBV27	TRBJ2-2	TRBD2
TGTGCCAGTAGTCCGTTGGGACAGGGCTTAAAGGGCGAGCAGTACTTC	CASSPLGQGLKGEQYF	16	-	TRBV19	TRBJ2-7	TRBD1
TGTGCCAGCAGTGCAGGGGTGGGAGGCAATCAGCCCCAGCATTTT	CASSAGVGGNQPQHF	15	once	TRBV2	TRBJ1-5	-
TGTGCCAGCAGTCCATCCGAAGACCAAGAGACCCAGTACTTC	CASSPSEDQETQYF	14	-	TRBV28	TRBJ2-5	-
TGTGCCAGCAGCCAAACAGGGTCGGGCGGCTACACCTTC	CASSQTGSGGYTF	13	-	TRBV7-8	TRBJ1-2	-
TGTGCCAGCAGTCCTATTTCACGGGGAAAGGGTGAAAAACTGTTTTTT	CASSPISRGKGEKLFF	16	-	TRBV2	TRBJ1-4	-
TGTGCCATCAGTGAGTCGGGGGCCGGGGTAGCGGGGGCCAACGTCCTGACTTTC	CAISESGAGVAGANVLTF	18	-	TRBV10-3	TRBJ2-6	-
TGTGCCAGCAGTTTTCGACGCGATCAGCCCCAGCATTTT	CASSFRRDQPQHF	13	-	TRBV28	TRBJ1-5	-
TGTGCCAGCAGCGTAGCCGTTGGAAACACCATATATTTT	CASSVAVGNTIYF	13	-	TRBV9	TRBJ1-3	-
TGTGCCAGCAGATCATTCCCCAATGAGCAGTTCTTC	CASRSFPNEQFF	12	-	TRBV6-5	TRBJ2-1	-
TGTGCCAGCAGCTCAGACGGGGCGGCAGATACGCAGTATTTT	CASSSDGAADTQYF	14	few	TRBV9	TRBJ2-3	-
TGTGCCAGCGCTAGTTTGGGACAGGGGACGATATATGGGAACACTGAAGCTTTCTTT	CASASLGQGTIYGNTEAFF	19	few	TRBV28	TRBJ1-1	TRBD1
TGCGCCAGCAGCGACCTCGGGGGGGTGAACACTGAAGCTTTCTTT	CASSDLGGVNTEAFF	15	-	TRBV5-1	TRBJ1-1	-
TGTGCCAGCAGCAACACACAGGGTCATGGCTACACCTTC	CASSNTQGHGYTF	13	-	TRBV12-3/TRBV12-4	TRBJ1-2	-
TGTGCCAGCAGCTTCCGGGGAAACGGGGCCTACAATGAGCAGTTCTTC	CASSFRGNGAYNEQFF	16	-	TRBV11-2	TRBJ2-1	-
TGTGCCAGCAGCGTCCCCGACGGCACCCACACAGATACGCAGTATTTT	CASSVPDGTHTDTQYF	16	-	TRBV9	TRBJ2-3	-
TGTGCCAGCAGTTTATTTGCTCCTTACGAGCAGTACTTC	CASSLFAPYEQYF	13	-	TRBV28	TRBJ2-7	-
TGTGCCAGCAGCATCCGAGACTTGGGGGAAAAACTGTTTTTT	CASSIRDLGEKLFF	14	-	TRBV7-8	TRBJ1-4	-
TGTGCCAGCAGCTCCGAGTTCAGGGTCAGCGAGCAGTACTTC	CASSSEFRVSEQYF	14	-	TRBV7-9	TRBJ2-7	-
TGTGCCAGCAGCTTAGCAGAGGGGGCCGGAGGGGAGCAGTACTTC	CASSLAEGAGGEQYF	15	-	TRBV11-1	TRBJ2-7	-
TGTGCCAGCAGCAAGGGCGGGCGGGGGACACAGCGGCCCGCAGATACGCAGTATTTT	CASSKGGRGTQRPADTQYF	19	-	TRBV21-1	TRBJ2-3	-
TGTGCCAGCAGTTCTAACTCTGGAAACACCATATATTTT	CASSSNSGNTIYF	13	-	TRBV6-5	TRBJ1-3	-
TGTGCCATCAGTAGCCCCGGACAGAGCTCTGGAAACACCATATATTTT	CAISSPGQSSGNTIYF	16	-	TRBV10-3	TRBJ1-3	-